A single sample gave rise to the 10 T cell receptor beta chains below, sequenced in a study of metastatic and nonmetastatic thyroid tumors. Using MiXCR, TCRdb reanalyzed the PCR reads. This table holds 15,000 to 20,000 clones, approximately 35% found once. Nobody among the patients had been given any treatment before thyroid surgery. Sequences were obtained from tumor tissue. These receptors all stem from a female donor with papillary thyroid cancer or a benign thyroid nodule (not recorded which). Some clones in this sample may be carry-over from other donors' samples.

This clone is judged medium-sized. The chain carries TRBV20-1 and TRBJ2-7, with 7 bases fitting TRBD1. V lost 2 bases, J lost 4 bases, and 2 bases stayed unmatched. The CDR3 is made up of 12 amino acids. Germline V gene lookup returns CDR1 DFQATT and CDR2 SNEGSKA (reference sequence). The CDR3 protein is CSARPTGYEQYF. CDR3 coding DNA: TGCAGTGCTAGACCGACAGGGTACGAGCAGTACTTC.

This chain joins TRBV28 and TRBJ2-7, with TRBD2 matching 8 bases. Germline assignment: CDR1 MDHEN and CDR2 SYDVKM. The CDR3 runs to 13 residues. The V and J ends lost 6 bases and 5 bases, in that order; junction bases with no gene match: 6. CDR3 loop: CASRTIGRDEQYF. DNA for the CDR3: TGTGCCAGCAGGACTATCGGGAGGGACGAGCAGTACTTC. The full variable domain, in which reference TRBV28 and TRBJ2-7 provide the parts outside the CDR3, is DVKVTQSSRYLVKRTGEKVFLECVQDMDHENMFWYRQDPGLGLRLIYFSYDVKMKEKGDIPEGYSVSREKKERFSLILESASTNQTSMYLCASRTIGRDEQYFGPGTRLTVT.

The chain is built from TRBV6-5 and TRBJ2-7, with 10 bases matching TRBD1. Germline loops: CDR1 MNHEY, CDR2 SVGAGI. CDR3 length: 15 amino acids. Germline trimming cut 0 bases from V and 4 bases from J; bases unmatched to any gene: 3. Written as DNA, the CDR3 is TGTGCCAGCAGTTACTCCCGGGACAGGGGTTACGAGCAGTACTTC. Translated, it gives CASSYSRDRGYEQYF.

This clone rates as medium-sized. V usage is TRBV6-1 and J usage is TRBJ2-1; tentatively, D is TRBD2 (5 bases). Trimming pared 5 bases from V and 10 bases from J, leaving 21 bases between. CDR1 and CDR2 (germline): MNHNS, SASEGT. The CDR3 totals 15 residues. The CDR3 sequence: CASSQERGPGSEQFF. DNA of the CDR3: TGTGCCAGCAGTCAGGAAAGAGGGCCGGGGTCGGAGCAGTTCTTC.

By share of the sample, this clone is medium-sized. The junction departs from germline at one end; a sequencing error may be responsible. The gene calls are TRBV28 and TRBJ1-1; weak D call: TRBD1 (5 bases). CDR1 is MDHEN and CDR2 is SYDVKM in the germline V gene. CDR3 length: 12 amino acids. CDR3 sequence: CASSVLREKGIF. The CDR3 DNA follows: TGTGCCAGCAGTGTACTACGGGAGAAGGGGATCTTT. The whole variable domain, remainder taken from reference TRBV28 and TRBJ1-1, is DVKVTQSSRYLVKRTGEKVFLECVQDMDHENMFWYRQDPGLGLRLIYFSYDVKMKEKGDIPEGYSVSREKKERFSLILESASTNQTSMYLCASSVLREKGIFGQGTRLTVV.

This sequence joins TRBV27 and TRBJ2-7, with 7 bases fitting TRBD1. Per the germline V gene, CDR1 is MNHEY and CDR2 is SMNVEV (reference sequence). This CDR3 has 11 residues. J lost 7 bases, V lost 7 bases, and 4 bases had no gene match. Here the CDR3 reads CASKGAGEQYF. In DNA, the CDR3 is TGTGCCAGCAAGGGGGCTGGGGAGCAGTACTTC.

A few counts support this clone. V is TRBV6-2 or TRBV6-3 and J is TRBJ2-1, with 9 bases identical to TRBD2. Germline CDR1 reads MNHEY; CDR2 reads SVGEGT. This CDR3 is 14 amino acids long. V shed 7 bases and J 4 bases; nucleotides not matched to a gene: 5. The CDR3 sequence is CASKLAGLYNEQFF. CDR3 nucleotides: TGTGCCAGCAAACTAGCGGGCCTTTACAATGAGCAGTTCTTC.

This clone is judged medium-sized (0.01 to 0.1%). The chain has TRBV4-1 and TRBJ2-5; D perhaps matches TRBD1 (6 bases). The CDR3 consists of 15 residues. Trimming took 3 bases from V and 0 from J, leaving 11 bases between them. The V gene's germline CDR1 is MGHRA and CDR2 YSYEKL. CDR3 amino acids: CASSHIDRYQETQYF. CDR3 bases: TGCGCCAGCAGCCACATCGACAGGTACCAAGAGACCCAGTACTTC.

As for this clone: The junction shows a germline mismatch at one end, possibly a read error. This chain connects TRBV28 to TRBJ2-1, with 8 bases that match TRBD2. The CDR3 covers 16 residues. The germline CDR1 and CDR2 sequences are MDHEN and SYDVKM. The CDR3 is CASRRTSWSSSNEQFF. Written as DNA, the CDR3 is TGTGCCAGCAGGCGGACTAGCTGGAGCTCCTCCAATGAGCAGTTCTTC.

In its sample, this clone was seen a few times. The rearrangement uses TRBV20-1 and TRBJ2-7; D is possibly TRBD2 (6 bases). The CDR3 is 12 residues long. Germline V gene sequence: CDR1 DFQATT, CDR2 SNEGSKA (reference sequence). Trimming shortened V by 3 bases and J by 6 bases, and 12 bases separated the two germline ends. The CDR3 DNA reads TGCAGTGCTAGTTTCGGGGGAACCGAGCAGTACTTC. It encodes CSASFGGTEQYF.